This T cell receptor (beta chain) was identified during a study of OX40 agonist ivuxolimab in advanced cancers. It was autoimmune disease history or systemic immunosuppression that excluded patients. Repertoires were generated with immunoSEQ multiplex PCR, while TCRdb's copy carries only in-frame clones and drops some. This table holds some 16,000 clones, about four fifths found once. CDR1 is LNHDA and CDR2 is SQIVND in the germline V gene (reference sequence). The junction had 6 bases not matched to a gene; V was cut back by 3 bases and J by 1 base. The CDR3 has 16 residues. The sequence derives from an adult with an advanced solid tumor such as melanoma, head and neck, liver or kidney cancer. This sequence joins TRBV19 and TRBJ2-4; 7 bases are shared with TRBD1. The specimen comprised CD4+ or CD8+ T cells sorted from blood, sampled in a trial of the OX40 agonist ivuxolimab. CDR3 nucleotides: TGTGCCAGTAGTATTCGGTCACAGGGGGCCAAAAACATTCAGTACTTC. This gives the protein CASSIRSQGAKNIQYF.